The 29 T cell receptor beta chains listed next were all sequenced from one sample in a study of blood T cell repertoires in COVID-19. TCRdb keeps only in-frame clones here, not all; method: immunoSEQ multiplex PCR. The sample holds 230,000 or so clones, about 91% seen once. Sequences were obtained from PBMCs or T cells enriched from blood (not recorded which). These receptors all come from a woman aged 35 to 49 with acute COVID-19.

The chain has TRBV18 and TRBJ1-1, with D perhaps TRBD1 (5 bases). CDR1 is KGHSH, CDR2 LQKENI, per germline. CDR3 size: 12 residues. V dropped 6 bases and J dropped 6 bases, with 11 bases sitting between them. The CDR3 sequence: CASSDSGAEAFF. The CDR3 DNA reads TGTGCCAGCTCCGATTCGGGGGCTGAAGCTTTCTTT.

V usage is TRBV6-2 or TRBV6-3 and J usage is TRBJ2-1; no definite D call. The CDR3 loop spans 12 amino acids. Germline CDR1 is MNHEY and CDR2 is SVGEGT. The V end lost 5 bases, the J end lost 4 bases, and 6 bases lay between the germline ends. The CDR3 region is CASSTSYNEQFF. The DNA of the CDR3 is TGTGCCAGCAGTACAAGTTACAATGAGCAGTTCTTC.

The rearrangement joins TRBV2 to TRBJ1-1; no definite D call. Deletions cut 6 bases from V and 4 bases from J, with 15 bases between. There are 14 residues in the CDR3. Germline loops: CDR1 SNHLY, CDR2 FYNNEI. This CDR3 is CASSPRRPGTEAFF. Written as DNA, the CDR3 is TGTGCCAGCAGCCCCCGGCGCCCGGGCACTGAAGCTTTCTTT.

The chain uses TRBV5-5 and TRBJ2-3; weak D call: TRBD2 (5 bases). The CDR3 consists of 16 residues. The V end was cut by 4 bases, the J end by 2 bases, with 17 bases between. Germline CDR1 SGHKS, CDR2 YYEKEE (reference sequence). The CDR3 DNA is TGTGCCAGCAGCCAAGATCCCGGGATTTCCACAGATACGCAGTATTTT. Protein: CASSQDPGISTDTQYF.

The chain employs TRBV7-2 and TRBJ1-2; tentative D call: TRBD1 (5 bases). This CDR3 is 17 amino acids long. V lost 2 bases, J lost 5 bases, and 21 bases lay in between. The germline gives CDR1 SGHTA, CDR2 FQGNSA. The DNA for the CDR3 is TGTGCCAGCAGCTTAATGGGTACCCAGGGAGGCCTTTATGGCTACACCTTC. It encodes CASSLMGTQGGLYGYTF.

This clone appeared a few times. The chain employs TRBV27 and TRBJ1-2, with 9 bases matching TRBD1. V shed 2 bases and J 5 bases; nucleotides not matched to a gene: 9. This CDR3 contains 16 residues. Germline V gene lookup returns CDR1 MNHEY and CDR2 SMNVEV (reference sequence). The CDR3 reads CASSLRQGGSLYGYTF. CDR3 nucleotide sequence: TGTGCCAGCAGTTTACGACAGGGGGGGTCTCTATATGGCTACACCTTC.

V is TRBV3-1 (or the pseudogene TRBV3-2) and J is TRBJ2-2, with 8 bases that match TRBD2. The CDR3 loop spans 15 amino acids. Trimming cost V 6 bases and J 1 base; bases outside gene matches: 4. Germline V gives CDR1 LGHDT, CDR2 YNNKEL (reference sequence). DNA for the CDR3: TGTGCCAGCAGATCACTAGCGGTGAACACCGGGGAGCTGTTTTTT. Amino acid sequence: CASRSLAVNTGELFF.

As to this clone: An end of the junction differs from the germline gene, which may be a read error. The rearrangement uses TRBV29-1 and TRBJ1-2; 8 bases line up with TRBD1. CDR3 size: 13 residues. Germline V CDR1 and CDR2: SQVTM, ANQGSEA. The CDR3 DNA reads TGCAGCGTCGAAGGACAGGGCTTCGCTGGCTACACCTTC. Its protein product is CSVEGQGFAGYTF.

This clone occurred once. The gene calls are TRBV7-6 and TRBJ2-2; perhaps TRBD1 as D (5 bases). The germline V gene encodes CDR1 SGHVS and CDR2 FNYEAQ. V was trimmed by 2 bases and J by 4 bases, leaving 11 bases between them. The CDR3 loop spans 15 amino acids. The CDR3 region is CASSLLQGSTGELFF. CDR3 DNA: TGTGCCAGCAGCTTACTTCAGGGAAGCACCGGGGAGCTGTTTTTT.

CDR3 region: CATAPRGINTGELFF. CDR3 DNA: TGTGCCACCGCACCCCGGGGGATCAACACCGGGGAGCTGTTTTTT. V gene TRBV7-9 combines with J gene TRBJ2-2, with a weak D call TRBD2 (6 bases). V was cut by 10 bases and J by 2 bases, with 17 bases left in between. The CDR3 totals 15 residues. Looked up from germline, CDR1 is SEHNR and CDR2 is FQNEAQ (reference sequence). Full variable domain (rest looked up from reference TRBV7-9 and TRBJ2-2): DTGVSQNPRHKITKRGQNVTFRCDPISEHNRLYWYRQTLGQGPEFLTYFQNEAQLEKSRLLSDRFSAERPKGSFSTLEIQRTEQGDSAMYLCATAPRGINTGELFFGEGSRLTVL.

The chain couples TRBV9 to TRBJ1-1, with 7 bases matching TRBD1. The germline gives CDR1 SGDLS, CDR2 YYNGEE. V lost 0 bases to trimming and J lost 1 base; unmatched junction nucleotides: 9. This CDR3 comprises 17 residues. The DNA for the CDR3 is TGTGCCAGCAGCGTAGATGGGACAGCGAAAGAGAACACTGAAGCTTTCTTT. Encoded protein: CASSVDGTAKENTEAFF.

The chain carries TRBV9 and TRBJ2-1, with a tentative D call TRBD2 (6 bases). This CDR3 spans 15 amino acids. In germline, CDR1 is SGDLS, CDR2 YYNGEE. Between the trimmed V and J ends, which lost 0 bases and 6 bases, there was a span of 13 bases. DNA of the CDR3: TGTGCCAGCAGCGTAGACGGGAGTGGGAGCAATGAGCAGTTCTTC. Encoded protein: CASSVDGSGSNEQFF. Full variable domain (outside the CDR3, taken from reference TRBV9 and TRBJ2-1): DSGVTQTPKHLITATGQRVTLRCSPRSGDLSVYWYQQSLDQGLQFLIQYYNGEERAKGNILERFSAQQFPDLHSELNLSSLELGDSALYFCASSVDGSGSNEQFFGPGTRLTVL.

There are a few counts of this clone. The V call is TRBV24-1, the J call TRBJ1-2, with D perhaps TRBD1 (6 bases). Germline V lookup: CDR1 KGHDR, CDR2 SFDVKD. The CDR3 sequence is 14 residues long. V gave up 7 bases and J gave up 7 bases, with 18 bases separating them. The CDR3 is CATSRQDRVAGYTF. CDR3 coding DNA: TGTGCCACCAGCAGACAGGATCGGGTAGCTGGCTACACCTTC.

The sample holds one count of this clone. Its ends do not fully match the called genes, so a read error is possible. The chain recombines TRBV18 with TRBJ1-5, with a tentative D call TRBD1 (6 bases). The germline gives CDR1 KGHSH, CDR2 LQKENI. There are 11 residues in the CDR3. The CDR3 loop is CASSHGGDTYF. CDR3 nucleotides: TGTGCCAGCTCCCACGGGGGGGACACTTATTTT.

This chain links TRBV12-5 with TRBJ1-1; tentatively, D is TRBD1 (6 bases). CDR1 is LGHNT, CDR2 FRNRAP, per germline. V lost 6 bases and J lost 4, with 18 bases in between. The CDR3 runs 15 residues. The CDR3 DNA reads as TGTGCTAGTGGCCCCCCATCGTTGGGGGCCACTGAAGCTTTCTTT. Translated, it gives CASGPPSLGATEAFF.

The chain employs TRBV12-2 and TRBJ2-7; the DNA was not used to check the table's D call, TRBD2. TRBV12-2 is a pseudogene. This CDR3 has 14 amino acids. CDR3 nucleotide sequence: TGTGCAAGTCGCTTCACTAGCGGGAGGCGGGAGCAGTACGTC. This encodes CASRFTSGRREQYV.

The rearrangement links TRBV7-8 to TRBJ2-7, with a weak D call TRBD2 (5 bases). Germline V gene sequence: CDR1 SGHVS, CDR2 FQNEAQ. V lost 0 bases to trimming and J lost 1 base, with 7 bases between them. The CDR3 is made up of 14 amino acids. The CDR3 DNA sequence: TGTGCCAGCAGCTTAGCGCCGGGATCCTACGAGCAGTACGTC. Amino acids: CASSLAPGSYEQYV.

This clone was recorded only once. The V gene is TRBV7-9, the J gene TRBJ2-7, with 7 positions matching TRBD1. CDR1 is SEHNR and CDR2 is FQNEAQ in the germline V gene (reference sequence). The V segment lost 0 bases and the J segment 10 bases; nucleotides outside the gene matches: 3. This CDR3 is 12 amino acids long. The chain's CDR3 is CASSLAQGIQYF. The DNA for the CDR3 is TGTGCCAGCAGCTTAGCACAGGGGATACAGTACTTC.

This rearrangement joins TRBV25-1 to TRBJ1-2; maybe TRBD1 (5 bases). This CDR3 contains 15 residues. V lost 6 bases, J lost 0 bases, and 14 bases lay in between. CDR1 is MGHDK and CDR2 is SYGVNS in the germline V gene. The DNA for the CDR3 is TGTGCCAGCAGCCCAACAGGAGAAGCTAACTATGGCTACACCTTC. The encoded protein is CASSPTGEANYGYTF.

The CDR3 sequence: CASSYIGGFQETQYF. The CDR3 DNA reads TGTGCCAGCAGTTACATTGGCGGATTCCAAGAGACCCAGTACTTC. The chain combines TRBV6-2 or TRBV6-3 with TRBJ2-5; D unresolved. CDR1 MNHEY and CDR2 SVGEGT come from the germline V gene. V was pared by 2 bases and J by 1 base, with 11 bases between. The CDR3 is 15 amino acids.

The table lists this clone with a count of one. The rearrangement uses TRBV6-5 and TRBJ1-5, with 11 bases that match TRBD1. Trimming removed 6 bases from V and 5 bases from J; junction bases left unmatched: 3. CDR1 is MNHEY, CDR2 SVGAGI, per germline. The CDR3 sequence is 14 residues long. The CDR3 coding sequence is TGTGCCAGCAGAGGACAGGGGGCGCATCAGCCCCAGCATTTT. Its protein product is CASRGQGAHQPQHF.

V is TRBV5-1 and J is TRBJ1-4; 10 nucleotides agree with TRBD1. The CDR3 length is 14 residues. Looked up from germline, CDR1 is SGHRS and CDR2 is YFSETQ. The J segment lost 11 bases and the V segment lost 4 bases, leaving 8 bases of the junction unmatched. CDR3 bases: TGCGCCAGCAGCAGACCCGGGACAGGGGAGAAACTGTTTTTT. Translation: CASSRPGTGEKLFF.

The CDR3 reads CASSWTAYQETQYF. CDR3 DNA sequence: TGTGCCAGCAGCTGGACAGCATACCAAGAGACCCAGTACTTC. The V gene is TRBV3-1 (or the pseudogene TRBV3-2), the J gene TRBJ2-5, with D perhaps TRBD1 (6 bases). V shed 5 bases and J shed 0 bases, with 10 bases lying between them. This CDR3 region has 14 residues. In germline, CDR1 is LGHDT, CDR2 YNNKEL (reference sequence).

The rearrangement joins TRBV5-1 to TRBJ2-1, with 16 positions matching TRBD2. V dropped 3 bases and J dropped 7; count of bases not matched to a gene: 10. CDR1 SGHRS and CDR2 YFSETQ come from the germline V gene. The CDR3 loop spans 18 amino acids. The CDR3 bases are TGCGCCAGCAGCTCTGGCGGGACTAGCGGGAGGGGTCAAAATGAGCAGTTCTTC. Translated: CASSSGGTSGRGQNEQFF.

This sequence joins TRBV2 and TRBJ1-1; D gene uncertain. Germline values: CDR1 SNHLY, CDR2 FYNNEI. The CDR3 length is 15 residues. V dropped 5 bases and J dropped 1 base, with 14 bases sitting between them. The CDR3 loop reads CASSTRGGQNTEAFF. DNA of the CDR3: TGTGCCAGCAGTACTCGAGGCGGCCAGAACACTGAAGCTTTCTTT.

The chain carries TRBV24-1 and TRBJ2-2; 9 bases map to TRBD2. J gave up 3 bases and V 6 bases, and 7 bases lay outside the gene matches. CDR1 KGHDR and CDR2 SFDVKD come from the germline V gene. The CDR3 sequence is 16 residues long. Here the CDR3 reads CATSFAGGPDTGELFF. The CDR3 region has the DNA TGTGCCACCAGTTTTGCGGGGGGGCCAGACACCGGGGAGCTGTTTTTT.

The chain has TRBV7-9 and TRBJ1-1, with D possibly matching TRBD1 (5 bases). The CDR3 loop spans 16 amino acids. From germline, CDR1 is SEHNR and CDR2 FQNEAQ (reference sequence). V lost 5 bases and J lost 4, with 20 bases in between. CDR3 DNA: TGTGCCAGCAGCCGATCGGGGGTGGGGAGGACCACTGAAGCTTTCTTT. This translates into CASSRSGVGRTTEAFF.

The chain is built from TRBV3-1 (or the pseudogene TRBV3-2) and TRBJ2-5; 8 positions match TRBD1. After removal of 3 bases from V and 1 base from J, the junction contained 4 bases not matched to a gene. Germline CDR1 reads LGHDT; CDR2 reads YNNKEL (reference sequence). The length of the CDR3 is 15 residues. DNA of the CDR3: TGTGCCAGCAGCCAGCTGACAGGGGCCCAAGAGACCCAGTACTTC. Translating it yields CASSQLTGAQETQYF.

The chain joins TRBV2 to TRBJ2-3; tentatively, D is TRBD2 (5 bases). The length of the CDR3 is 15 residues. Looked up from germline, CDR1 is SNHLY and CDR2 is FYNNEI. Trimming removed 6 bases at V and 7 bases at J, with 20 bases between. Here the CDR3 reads CASSGIGLLMNTQYF. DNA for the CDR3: TGTGCCAGCAGCGGTATAGGACTCCTGATGAATACGCAGTATTTT.